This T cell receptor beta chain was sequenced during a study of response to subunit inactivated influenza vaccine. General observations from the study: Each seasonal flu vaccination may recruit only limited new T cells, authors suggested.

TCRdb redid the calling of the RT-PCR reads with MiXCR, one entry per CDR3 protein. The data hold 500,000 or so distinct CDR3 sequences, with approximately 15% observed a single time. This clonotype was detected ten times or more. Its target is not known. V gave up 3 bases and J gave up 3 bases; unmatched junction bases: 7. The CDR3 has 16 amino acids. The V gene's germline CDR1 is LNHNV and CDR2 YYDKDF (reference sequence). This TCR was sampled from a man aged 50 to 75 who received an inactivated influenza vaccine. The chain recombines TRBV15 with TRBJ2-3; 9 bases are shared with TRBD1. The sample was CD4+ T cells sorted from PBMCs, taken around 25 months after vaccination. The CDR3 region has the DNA TGTGCCACCAGCAGGGGACAGGGAGGAGGTACAGATACGCAGTATTTT. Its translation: CATSRGQGGGTDTQYF.